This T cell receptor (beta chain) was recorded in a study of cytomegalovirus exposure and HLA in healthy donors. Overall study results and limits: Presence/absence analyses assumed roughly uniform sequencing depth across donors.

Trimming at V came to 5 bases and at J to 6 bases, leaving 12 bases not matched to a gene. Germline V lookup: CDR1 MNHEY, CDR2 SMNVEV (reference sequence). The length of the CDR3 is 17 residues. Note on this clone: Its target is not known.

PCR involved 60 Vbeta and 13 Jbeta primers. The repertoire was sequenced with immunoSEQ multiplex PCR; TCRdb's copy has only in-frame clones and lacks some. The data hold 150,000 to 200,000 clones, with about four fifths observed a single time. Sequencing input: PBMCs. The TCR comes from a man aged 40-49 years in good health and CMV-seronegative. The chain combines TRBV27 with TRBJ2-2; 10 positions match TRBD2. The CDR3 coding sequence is TGTGCCAGCAGTCTCCAAAAGCTAGCGGGAGAACCCGGGGAGCTGTTTTTT. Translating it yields CASSLQKLAGEPGELFF.